The 2 T cell receptor beta chains below were found in one sample sequenced in a study of OX40 agonist ivuxolimab in advanced cancers. Clones were sequenced by immunoSEQ multiplex PCR, and TCRdb holds only the in-frame ones, with some missing. In the table there are tens of thousands of clones, roughly 81% of which are singletons. Sample: CD4+ or CD8+ T cells sorted from blood, taken in a trial of the OX40 agonist ivuxolimab. These receptors were collected from an adult with an advanced solid tumor such as melanoma, head and neck, liver or kidney cancer.

The V and J genes are TRBV7-6 and TRBJ2-3; 7 bases line up with TRBD1. Trimming cost V 3 bases and J 2 bases; bases outside gene matches: 11. Germline V gene sequence: CDR1 SGHVS, CDR2 FNYEAQ. The CDR3 loop spans 17 amino acids. CDR3 sequence: CASSFLTGELNTDTQYF. Written as DNA, the CDR3 is TGTGCCAGCAGCTTCCTAACAGGGGAACTAAACACAGATACGCAGTATTTT.

The chain joins TRBV7-3 to TRBJ2-5; D assignment may be TRBD1 or TRBD2 (7 bases each). The V end lost 7 bases, the J end lost 4 bases, and 19 bases lay between the germline ends. The CDR3 is 15 amino acids. In germline, CDR1 is SGHTA, CDR2 FQGTGA. The CDR3 loop is CASTLGGGSGETQYF. For the CDR3, the DNA is TGTGCCAGCACCCTAGGGGGCGGGAGTGGAGAGACCCAGTACTTC.